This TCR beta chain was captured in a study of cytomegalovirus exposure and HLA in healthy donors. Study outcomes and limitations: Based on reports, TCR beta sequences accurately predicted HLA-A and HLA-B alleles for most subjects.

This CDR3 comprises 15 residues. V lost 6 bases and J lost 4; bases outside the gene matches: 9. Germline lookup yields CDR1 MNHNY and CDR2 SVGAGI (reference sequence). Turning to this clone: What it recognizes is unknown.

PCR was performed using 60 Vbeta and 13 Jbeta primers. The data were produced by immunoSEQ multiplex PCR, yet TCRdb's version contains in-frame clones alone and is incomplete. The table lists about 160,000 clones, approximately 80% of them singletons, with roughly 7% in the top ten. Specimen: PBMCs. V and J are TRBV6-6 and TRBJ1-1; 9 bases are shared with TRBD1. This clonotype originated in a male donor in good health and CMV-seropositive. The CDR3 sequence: CASSRLTGGGTEAFF. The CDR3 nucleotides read TGTGCCAGCAGCCGCCTGACAGGGGGTGGCACTGAAGCTTTCTTT.